This entry concerns a single TCR beta chain. CDR3 length: 17 amino acids. The ends were cut back, 0 bases at V and 1 base at J, with 13 bases in the middle. Germline V lookup: CDR1 ENHRY, CDR2 SYGVKD. These data come from a study of PD-1 and CTLA-4 blockade in melanoma. Data came from immunoSEQ multiplex PCR; TCRdb stores just in-frame clones and leaves some out. The table has about 16,000 clones, approximately 70% seen once; the top ten hold 13% to 15%. This TCR came from a human donor with melanoma. The rearrangement links TRBV10-3 to TRBJ1-5; possibly TRBD1 for D (5 bases). The sequencing used CD8+ T cells from peripheral blood, collected from a patient given anti-PD-1 treatment. The CDR3 sequence: CAISESGTQGSNQPQHF. The DNA for the CDR3 is TGTGCCATCAGTGAGTCAGGGACCCAGGGAAGCAATCAGCCCCAGCATTTT.